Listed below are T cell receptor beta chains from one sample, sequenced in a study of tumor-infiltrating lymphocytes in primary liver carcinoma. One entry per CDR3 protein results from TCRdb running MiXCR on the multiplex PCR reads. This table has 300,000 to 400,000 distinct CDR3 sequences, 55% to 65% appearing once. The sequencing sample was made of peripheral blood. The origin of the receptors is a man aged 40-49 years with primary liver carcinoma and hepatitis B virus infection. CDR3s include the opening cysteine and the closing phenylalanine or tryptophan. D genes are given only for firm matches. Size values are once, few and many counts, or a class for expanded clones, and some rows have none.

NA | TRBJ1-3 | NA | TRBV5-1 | TGCGCCAGCAGCTTGATACCAAAATCTGGAAACACCATATATTTT | CASSLIPKSGNTIYF
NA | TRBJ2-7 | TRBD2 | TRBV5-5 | TGTGCCAGCAGCTCGGTTGGCGGGAGCGGGGTTTACGAGCAGTACTTC | CASSSVGGSGVYEQYF
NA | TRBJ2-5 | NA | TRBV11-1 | TGTGGCAGCAGACCGGGTCAGGGACGTGAGACCCAGTACTTC | CGSRPGQGRETQYF
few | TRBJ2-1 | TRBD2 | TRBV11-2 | TGTGCTAGCAGCGATAGCGGGAAGGCAGCAAATGAGCAGTTCTTC | CASSDSGKAANEQFF
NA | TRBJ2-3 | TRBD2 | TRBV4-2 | TGTGCCAGCAGCACCTTGACCGGGACTGGCGGGAGTTATACGCAGTATTTT | CASSTLTGTGGSYTQYF
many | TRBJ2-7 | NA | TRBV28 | TGTGCCACCGCCCCAGGTCCCCCCATCTCCTACGAGCAGTACTTC | CATAPGPPISYEQYF
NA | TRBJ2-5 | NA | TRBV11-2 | TGTGACAGCAGCTTAGATCGGTCCGGGGGAGGAGAGACCCAGTACTTC | CDSSLDRSGGGETQYF
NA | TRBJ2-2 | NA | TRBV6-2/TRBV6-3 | TGTGCCAGCAGTTCCGGCCGGAGTGGGGACACCGGGGAGCTGCTTTTT | CASSSGRSGDTGELLF
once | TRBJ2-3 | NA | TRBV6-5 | TGTGCCAGCATTTCACTCCCCCTAAGTAGGGGGACAGATACGCAGTATTTT | CASISLPLSRGTDTQYF
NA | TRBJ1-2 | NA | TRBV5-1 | TGCGCCAGCAGCCCCTCGGGGGGAAACTATGGCTACACCTTC | CASSPSGGNYGYTF
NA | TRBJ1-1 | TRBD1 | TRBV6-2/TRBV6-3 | TGTGCCAGCAGGACAGGGACCCTAGACACTGAAGCTTTCTTT | CASRTGTLDTEAFF
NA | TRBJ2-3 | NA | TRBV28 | TGTGCCAGCAGTCTGACAGATACATATACGCAGTATTTT | CASSLTDTYTQYF
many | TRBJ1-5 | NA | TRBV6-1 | TGTGCCAGCAGTGACGGATATAGCAATCAGCCCCAGCATTTT | CASSDGYSNQPQHF